This T cell receptor (beta chain) was recovered during a study of cytomegalovirus exposure and HLA in healthy donors. The CDR3 length is 14 residues. PCR primers comprised 60 Vbeta and 13 Jbeta primers. Assay used: immunoSEQ multiplex PCR; TCRdb lists only in-frame clones, some missing. The table shows roughly 100,000 clones, with 60% to 80% occurring only once. Study-wide results and limits: Some V segments, TRBV6-2 and TRBV6-3 among them, were indistinguishable and were therefore excluded.

A word on this clone: The antigen is unknown.

This receptor was taken from a woman in her thirties or forties in good health and CMV-seropositive. The chain employs TRBV1 and TRBJ2-7; TRBD2 is the table's D call and was not checked against the DNA. TRBV1 is recorded as a pseudogene. Sequences were obtained from PBMCs. CDR3 DNA: TGCACCAGCAGCGCCGTGCGGGAGAACCACGAGCAGTACTTC. Residues: CTSSAVRENHEQYF.